This T cell receptor (beta chain) was profiled in a study of cytomegalovirus exposure and HLA in healthy donors. Findings and caveats of the study: About 87% or about 30% of the time was how often most TCR beta V segments were productive, according to an earlier analysis. The authors later found HLA-associated TCR beta chains more clonally expanded than equally common others.

CDR1 is GTSNPN and CDR2 is SVGIG in the germline V gene (reference sequence). The J segment lost 2 bases and the V segment lost 0 bases, leaving 7 bases of the junction unmatched. This CDR3 region has 16 residues. The study ran its PCR with 60 Vbeta and 13 Jbeta primers. In the original processing: Around 10 million of the 75 million to 95 million unique TCR beta chains counted in a later analysis were shared. The protocol was immunoSEQ multiplex PCR, while the TCRdb copy is restricted to in-frame clones and leaves out a portion. V and J calls and clone size come straight from that table; D and trimming were deduced from the DNA. In the table there are about 180,000 clones, around 80% of which are singletons. With regard to this clone: Its antigen is not known.

The chain combines TRBV30 with TRBJ2-1; 7 nucleotides line up with TRBD2. The clonotype comes from a girl between 5 and 17 years old in good health and CMV-seropositive. The specimen was PBMCs. In DNA, the CDR3 is TGTGCCTGGAGTGTAGCCCGACTAGCAGCCTACAATGAGCAGTTCTTC. Residues: CAWSVARLAAYNEQFF.